Shown below are 9 T cell receptor beta chains from a single sample sequenced in a study of blood T cell repertoires in COVID-19. Measured with immunoSEQ multiplex PCR; TCRdb has only the in-frame clones, and not every one. This repertoire shows 130,000 or so clones, 84% found once; its top ten account for 9.5% to 15%. Sequences were obtained from peripheral blood. The receptor set was obtained from a woman between 55 and 75 years old with acute or convalescent COVID-19.

CDR3 in amino acids: CASSPQSRGNTEAFF. CDR3 coding DNA: TGTGCCAGCTCACCACAGTCCAGGGGAAACACTGAAGCTTTCTTT. The chain has TRBV18 and TRBJ1-1, with D perhaps matching TRBD1 (6 bases). Germline CDR1 KGHSH, CDR2 LQKENI. The CDR3 loop spans 15 amino acids. The V end was cut by 1 base, the J end by 2 bases, with 11 bases between.

The chain has TRBV6-5 and TRBJ1-6, with D possibly matching TRBD1 (5 bases). The CDR3 extends over 12 amino acids. Trimming pared 10 bases from V and 4 bases from J, leaving 8 bases between. Per the germline V gene, CDR1 is MNHEY and CDR2 is SVGAGI. The CDR3: CATQGYNSPLHF. CDR3 DNA: TGTGCCACCCAGGGTTATAATTCACCCCTCCACTTT.

This clone was observed a few times. This chain links TRBV24-1 with TRBJ1-2, with TRBD1 identical over 8 bases. V lost 7 bases and J lost 3; bases outside the gene matches: 12. Germline V gives CDR1 KGHDR, CDR2 SFDVKD. The CDR3 spans 16 residues. Written as DNA, the CDR3 is TGTGCCACCAGCAAAGACAGGGGAACTAGTTACTATGGCTACACCTTC. This translates into CATSKDRGTSYYGYTF.

V and J are TRBV9 and TRBJ1-2; possibly TRBD1 for D (5 bases). Germline V gene sequence: CDR1 SGDLS, CDR2 YYNGEE. This CDR3 is 15 amino acids long. V was clipped by 6 bases and J by 0 bases, with 15 bases between them. CDR3 in DNA: TGTGCCAGCACCCTCGACAGCCTATCTAACTATGGCTACACCTTC. Amino acid sequence: CASTLDSLSNYGYTF.

The V call is TRBV27, the J call TRBJ2-5; weak D call: TRBD1 (6 bases). This CDR3 contains 15 residues. The germline V and J ends were trimmed by 4 bases and 3 bases, with 15 bases remaining between them. Germline loops: CDR1 MNHEY, CDR2 SMNVEV (reference sequence). The CDR3 DNA is TGTGCCAGCAGTTCCGCCGGGACAACAAAAGAGACCCAGTACTTC. The encoded protein is CASSSAGTTKETQYF.

This chain joins TRBV6-6 and TRBJ1-2, with 7 nucleotides matching TRBD1. This CDR3 spans 14 amino acids. V lost 4 bases and J lost 8; bases outside the gene matches: 10. Germline CDR1 is MNHNY and CDR2 is SVGAGI (reference sequence). DNA for the CDR3: TGTGCCAGCAGTTCACTAAGGGACAGCGGAGGCTACACCTTC. This codes for CASSSLRDSGGYTF.

This chain connects TRBV7-9 to TRBJ1-1, with D unresolved. CDR3 length: 12 amino acids. CDR1 and CDR2 (germline): SEHNR, FQNEAQ (reference sequence). Trimming took off 6 bases at V and 0 bases at J, with 5 bases between the two ends. CDR3 loop: CASRPVNTEAFF. The CDR3 DNA reads TGTGCCAGCAGACCAGTGAACACTGAAGCTTTCTTT.

The sample holds a few counts of this clone. The chain couples TRBV10-2 to TRBJ2-6, with TRBD1 as a possible D gene (6 bases). V was shortened by 0 bases and J by 0 bases, with 15 bases between the two germline ends. Germline CDR1 WSHSY, CDR2 SAAADI. CDR3 length: 19 residues. CDR3 amino acids: CASSESKWDTPSGANVLTF. The CDR3 DNA sequence: TGCGCCAGCAGTGAGTCGAAGTGGGACACCCCCTCTGGGGCCAACGTCCTGACTTTC.

This chain connects TRBV3-1 (or the pseudogene TRBV3-2) to TRBJ2-3; D ambiguous. Trimming removed 3 bases at V and 4 bases at J, with 5 bases between. CDR1 is LGHDT and CDR2 is YNNKEL in the germline V gene (reference sequence). The CDR3 is 12 amino acids. The CDR3 sequence: CASSHISDTQYF. CDR3 in DNA: TGTGCCAGCAGCCATATCTCAGATACGCAGTATTTT.